This is a list of T cell receptor beta chains from one sample in a study of blood T cell repertoires in COVID-19. The assay was immunoSEQ multiplex PCR, and TCRdb's table has in-frame clones only and misses some. Of some 200,000 clones in the sample, 84% are singletons; the top ten hold about 8.9%. Sequencing was done on a sample of peripheral blood. These receptors all stem from a man in his forties or fifties with active or convalescent COVID-19. Both conserved end residues are part of each CDR3. The order of the fields is D gene, J gene, clone size, V gene, CDR3 DNA, CDR3 protein. The D gene is left open where the match is weak. Size values are once, few and many counts, or a class for expanded clones, and some rows have none.

TRBD1,TRBJ2-7,NA,TRBV29-1,TGCAGCGCGATGGGGACAGGGTCCTACGAGCAGTACTTC,CSAMGTGSYEQYF
TRBD1,TRBJ1-6,NA,TRBV2,TGTGCCAGCAGTGAAGACAGGGGGCTTTCACCCCTCCACTTT,CASSEDRGLSPLHF
TRBD2,TRBJ2-7,NA,TRBV11-2,TGTGCCAGCAGCGGTGGTCTTGGGACTAGCGGCTTAGGGGAGCAGTACTTC,CASSGGLGTSGLGEQYF
NA,TRBJ1-1,NA,TRBV23-1,TGCGCCACCCTCGGGAGAGACAAGAGTGAAGCTTTCTTT,CATLGRDKSEAFF
NA,TRBJ2-7,NA,TRBV7-6,TGTGCCAGCAGCTTAGACAGGCCCCCTTCCTCCTACGAGCAGTACTTC,CASSLDRPPSSYEQYF
NA,TRBJ2-7,NA,TRBV18,TGTGCCAGCTCACCGGGGACTCTGGGAACTTACGAGCAGTACTTC,CASSPGTLGTYEQYF
TRBD2,TRBJ2-1,NA,TRBV5-1,TGCGCCAGCAGCTTGTGGCCGACTAGCGGGAGTCGATACAATGAGCAGTTCTTC,CASSLWPTSGSRYNEQFF
TRBD2,TRBJ2-7,NA,TRBV2,TGTGCCAGCAGTTCTCGGACTAGCGGGAGTAGCTACGAGCAGTACTTC,CASSSRTSGSSYEQYF
NA,TRBJ2-3,once,TRBV27,TGTGCCAGCAGTTTCGGCGGGATCAACACAGATACGCAGTATTTT,CASSFGGINTDTQYF
NA,TRBJ1-5,NA,TRBV2,TGTGCCAGCAGTGAAGCAGGGGGTAGCAATCAGCCCCAGCATTTT,CASSEAGGSNQPQHF
TRBD1,TRBJ1-3,NA,TRBV18,TGTGCCAGCTCATCCTACCGGGACAGCCAAGGAAACACCATATATTTT,CASSSYRDSQGNTIYF
TRBD2,TRBJ2-7,NA,TRBV6-2/TRBV6-3,TGTGCCAGCAGTTACAACCCCCAACTAGCGGGAGGGCCGGGCCCCTACGAGCAGTACTTC,CASSYNPQLAGGPGPYEQYF
NA,TRBJ2-1,few,TRBV5-1,TGCGCCAGCAGCTTGGGAGGAGGTGAGCAGTTCTTC,CASSLGGGEQFF
TRBD2,TRBJ2-2,NA,TRBV5-1,TGCGCCAGCAGCTCGGGACTAGCGGGAGCGTACGGGGAGCTGTTTTTT,CASSSGLAGAYGELFF
NA,TRBJ1-2,NA,TRBV3-1/TRBV3-2,TGTGCCAGCAGCGCCCGACATACCGGAAACTATGGCTACACCTTC,CASSARHTGNYGYTF
NA,TRBJ2-1,NA,TRBV20-1,TGCAGTGCAAGGAGGGCCGATGAGCAGTTCTTC,CSARRADEQFF
TRBD1,TRBJ2-5,NA,TRBV4-3,TGCGCCAGCAGCCATTCCGGGACAGGGGAAGAGACCCAGTACTTC,CASSHSGTGEETQYF
TRBD2,TRBJ2-2,NA,TRBV27,TGTGCCAGCAGTCCCGGATTAATTGGACTAGTAGGCACCGGGGAGCTGTTTTTT,CASSPGLIGLVGTGELFF
NA,TRBJ2-2,NA,TRBV7-2,TGTGCCAGCAGCCCTCTAGTAGCTCTTAACACCGGGGAGCTGTTTTTT,CASSPLVALNTGELFF